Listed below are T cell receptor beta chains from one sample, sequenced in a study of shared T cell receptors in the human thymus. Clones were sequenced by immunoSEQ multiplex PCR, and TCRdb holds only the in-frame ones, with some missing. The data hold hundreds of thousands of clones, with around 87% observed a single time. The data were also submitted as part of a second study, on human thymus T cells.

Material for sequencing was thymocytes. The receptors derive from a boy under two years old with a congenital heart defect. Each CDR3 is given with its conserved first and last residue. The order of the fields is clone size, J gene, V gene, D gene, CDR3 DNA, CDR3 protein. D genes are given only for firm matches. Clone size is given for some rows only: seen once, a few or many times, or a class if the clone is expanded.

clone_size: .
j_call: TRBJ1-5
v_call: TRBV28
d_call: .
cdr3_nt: TGTGCCAGCAGTTTGTTCCAGGGAAATCAGCCCCAGCATTTT
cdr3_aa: CASSLFQGNQPQHF

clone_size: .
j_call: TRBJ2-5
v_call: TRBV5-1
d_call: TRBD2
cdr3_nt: TGCGCCAGCAGCTTGTACGGGGGGCAAGAGACCCAGTACTTC
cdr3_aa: CASSLYGGQETQYF

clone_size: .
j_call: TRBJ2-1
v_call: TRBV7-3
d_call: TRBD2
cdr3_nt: TGTGCCAGCAGCTTAGGGCCGGGACTAGCGGGGGACAATGAGCAGTTCTTC
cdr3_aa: CASSLGPGLAGDNEQFF

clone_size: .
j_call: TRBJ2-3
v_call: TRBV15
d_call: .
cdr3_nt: TGTGCCTCCAGCAGAGATATTTTAAATGGGGGCTCCACAGATACGCAGTATTTT
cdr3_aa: CASSRDILNGGSTDTQYF

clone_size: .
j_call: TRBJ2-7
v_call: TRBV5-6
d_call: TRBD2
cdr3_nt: TGTGCCAGCAGCACCGGTGGTAGCGGGGCCCTCTTCTCCTACGAGCAGTACTTC
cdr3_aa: CASSTGGSGALFSYEQYF

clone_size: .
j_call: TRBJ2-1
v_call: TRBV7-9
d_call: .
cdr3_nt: TGTGCCAGCAGCGTCAGCGGTGGGTCCTACAATGAGCAGTTCTTC
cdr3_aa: CASSVSGGSYNEQFF

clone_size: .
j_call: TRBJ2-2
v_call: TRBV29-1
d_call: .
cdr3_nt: TGCAGCGTTTTAAGACGGGGGACCGGGGAGCTGTTTTTT
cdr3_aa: CSVLRRGTGELFF

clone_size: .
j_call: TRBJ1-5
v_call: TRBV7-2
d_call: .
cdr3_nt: TGTGCCAGCAGCGCAACAGGGTTGGGTATTGGGAATCAGCCCCAGCATTTT
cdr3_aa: CASSATGLGIGNQPQHF

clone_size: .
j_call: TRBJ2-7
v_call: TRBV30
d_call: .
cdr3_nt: TGTGCCTGGAGTGTATCTACGGGGGTAAGGTACGAGCAGTACTTC
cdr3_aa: CAWSVSTGVRYEQYF

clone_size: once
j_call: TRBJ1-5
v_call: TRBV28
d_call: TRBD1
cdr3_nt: TGTGCCAGCAGTTCGGACAGGTTGGGGGGTTATAGCAATCAGCCCCAGCATTTT
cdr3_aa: CASSSDRLGGYSNQPQHF

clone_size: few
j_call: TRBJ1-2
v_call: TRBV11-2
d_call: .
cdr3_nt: TGTGCCAGCAGCTTACGGGGAAAACCTCCTAATGGCTACACCTTC
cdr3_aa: CASSLRGKPPNGYTF

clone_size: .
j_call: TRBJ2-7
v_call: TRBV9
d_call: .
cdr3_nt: TGTGCCAGCAGCGCCCGAAGGGACTGGGGCGAGCAGTACTTC
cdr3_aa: CASSARRDWGEQYF

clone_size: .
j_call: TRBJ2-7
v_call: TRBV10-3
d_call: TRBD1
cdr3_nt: TGTGCCATCAGTGAGCCGGTAGGACAGGGGGCCAGCGAGCAGTACTTC
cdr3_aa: CAISEPVGQGASEQYF

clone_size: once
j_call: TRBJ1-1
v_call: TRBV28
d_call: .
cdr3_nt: TGTGCCAGCAGTCTCGGACCATCGGACAGTGGGACAACTGAAGCTTTCTTT
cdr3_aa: CASSLGPSDSGTTEAFF

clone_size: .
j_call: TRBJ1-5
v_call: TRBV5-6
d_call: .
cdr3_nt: TGTGCCAGCAGCTTGTCTGGGACACCATATAGCAATCAGCCCCAGCATTTT
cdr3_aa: CASSLSGTPYSNQPQHF

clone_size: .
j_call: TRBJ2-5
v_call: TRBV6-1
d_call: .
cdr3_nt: TGTGCCAGCAGTGAAAGCCAACTAGCAAAAGAGACCCAGTACTTC
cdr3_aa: CASSESQLAKETQYF

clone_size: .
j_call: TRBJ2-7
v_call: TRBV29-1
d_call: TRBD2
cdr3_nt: TGCAGCGTTGTACGAACTAGCGGTGGGGATGAATACGAGCAGTACTTC
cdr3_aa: CSVVRTSGGDEYEQYF

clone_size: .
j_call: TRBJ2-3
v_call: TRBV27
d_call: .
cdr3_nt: TGTGCCAGCAGTTTTTTAGAGGCTGTTGCGGATACGCAGTATTTT
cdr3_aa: CASSFLEAVADTQYF

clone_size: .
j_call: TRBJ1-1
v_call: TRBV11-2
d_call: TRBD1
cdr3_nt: TGTGCCAGCATACAGGGGAATCTTGGGACTGAAGCTTTCTTT
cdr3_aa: CASIQGNLGTEAFF

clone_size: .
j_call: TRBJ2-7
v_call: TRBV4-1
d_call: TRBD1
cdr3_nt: TGCGCCAGCAGCCAACAGCCGGGACAGGCCTACGAGCAGTACTTC
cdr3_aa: CASSQQPGQAYEQYF

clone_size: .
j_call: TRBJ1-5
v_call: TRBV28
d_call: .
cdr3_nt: TGTGCCAGCAGTTGCCAGGGTCTCGGTGGGAATCAGCCCCAGCATTTT
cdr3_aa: CASSCQGLGGNQPQHF

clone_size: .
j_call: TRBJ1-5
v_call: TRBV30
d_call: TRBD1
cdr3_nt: TGTGCCTGGGGGTCTGATGTGGACAGGCGCAATCAGCCCCAGCATTTT
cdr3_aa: CAWGSDVDRRNQPQHF

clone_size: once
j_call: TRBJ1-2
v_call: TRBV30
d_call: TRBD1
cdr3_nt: TGTGCCTGGAGTCAGGGGGCGCTTGGCTACACCTTC
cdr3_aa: CAWSQGALGYTF

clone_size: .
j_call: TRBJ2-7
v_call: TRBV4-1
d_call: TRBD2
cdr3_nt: TGCGCCAGCAGCCATAAAGGGACTAGCGAGGCCTACGAGCAGTACTTC
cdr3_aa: CASSHKGTSEAYEQYF

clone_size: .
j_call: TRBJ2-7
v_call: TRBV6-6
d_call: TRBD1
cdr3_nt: TGTGCCAGCAACCTCGGCAGGGGGCTTCAAGTCTACGAGCAGTACTTC
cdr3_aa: CASNLGRGLQVYEQYF

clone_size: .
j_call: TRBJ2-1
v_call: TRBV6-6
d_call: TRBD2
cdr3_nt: TGTGCCAGCAACCCCCTGGCGGGAGTTTATAATGAGCAGTTCTTC
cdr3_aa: CASNPLAGVYNEQFF

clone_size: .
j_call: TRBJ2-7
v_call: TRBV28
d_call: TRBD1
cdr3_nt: TGTGCCAGCACCAGATACCGGGACAGGGGACCCTACGAGCAGTACTTC
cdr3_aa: CASTRYRDRGPYEQYF

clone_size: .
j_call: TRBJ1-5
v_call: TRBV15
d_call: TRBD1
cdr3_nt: TGTGCCACCAGCAGAGATTTGGACAGGGGCTCGGGGAGCAATCAGCCCCAGCATTTT
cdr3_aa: CATSRDLDRGSGSNQPQHF

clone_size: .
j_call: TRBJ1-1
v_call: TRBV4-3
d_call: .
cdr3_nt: TGCGCCAGCAGCCAAGGAGTGAACACTGAAGCTTTCTTT
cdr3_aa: CASSQGVNTEAFF

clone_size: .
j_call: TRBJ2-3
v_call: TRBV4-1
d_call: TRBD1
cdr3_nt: TGCGCCAGCAGCCAAGAAGAGAGGCAGGGGGCCGCTACGCAGTATTTT
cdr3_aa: CASSQEERQGAATQYF

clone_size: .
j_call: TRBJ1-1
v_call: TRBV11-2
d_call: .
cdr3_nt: TGTGCCAGCAGCGATATGGCCGGTTGGGGGCGGTCCACTGAAGCTTTCTTT
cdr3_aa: CASSDMAGWGRSTEAFF

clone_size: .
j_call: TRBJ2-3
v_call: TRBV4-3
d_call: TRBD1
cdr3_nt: TGCGCCAGCAGCCAAGGTATGGGACAGGGAGCCACAGATACGCAGTATTTT
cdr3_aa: CASSQGMGQGATDTQYF

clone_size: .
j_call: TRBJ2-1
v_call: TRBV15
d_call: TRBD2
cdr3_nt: TGTGCCACCAGCAGAGAGGCCCCCAGCGGGACGACCTCCTACAATGAGCAGTTCTTC
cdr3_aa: CATSREAPSGTTSYNEQFF

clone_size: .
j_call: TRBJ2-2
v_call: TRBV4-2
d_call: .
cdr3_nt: TGTGCCAGCAGCCAAGGCCGGGGAGGTACCGGGGAGCTGTTTTTT
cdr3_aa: CASSQGRGGTGELFF

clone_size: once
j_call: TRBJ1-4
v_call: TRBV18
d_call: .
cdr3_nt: TGTGCCAGCTCACCCGGGACACTTGAGGCAAGTGAAAAACTGTTTTTT
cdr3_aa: CASSPGTLEASEKLFF

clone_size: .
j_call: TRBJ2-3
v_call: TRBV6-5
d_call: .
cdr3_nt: TGTGCCAGCAGCTACCAGAGGAGCACAGATACGCAGTATTTT
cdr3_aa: CASSYQRSTDTQYF

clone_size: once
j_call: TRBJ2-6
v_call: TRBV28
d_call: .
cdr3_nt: TGTGCCAGCAGGACCAGGACTCCCGTTAACGTCCTGACTTTC
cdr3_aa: CASRTRTPVNVLTF

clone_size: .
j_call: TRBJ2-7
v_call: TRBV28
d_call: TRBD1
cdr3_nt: TGTGCCAGCAGGACGGACAGGGAAGGCTCCTACGAGCAGTACTTC
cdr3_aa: CASRTDREGSYEQYF

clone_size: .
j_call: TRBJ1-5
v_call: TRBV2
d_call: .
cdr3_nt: TGTGCCTCCCGGGATATAGATCAGCCCCAGCATTTT
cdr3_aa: CASRDIDQPQHF